By share, the clone carrying this T cell receptor (beta chain) counts as medium-sized (0.01 to 0.1%). The data derive from a study of immune heterogeneity within non-small cell lung tumors. Germline lookup yields CDR1 LNHDA and CDR2 SQIVND (reference sequence). V was pared by 4 bases and J by 8 bases, with 4 bases of the junction left unmatched. The CDR3 spans 13 residues. The TCR beta CDR3 region was amplified by multiplex PCR employing 32 V and 13 J primers. In TCRdb, the multiplex PCR reads were re-called with MiXCR into one record per CDR3 protein. Here the sample spans roughly 14,000 distinct CDR3 sequences, less than 35% being singletons. Bulk tumor genomic DNA was the template, and each sample received roughly 600 ng. In surgery, several biopsies were collected from each primary tumor at widely spaced sites. The study cohort was described as untreated, and its members had newly diagnosed non-small cell lung cancer. They went on to have curative surgery.

The V and J genes are TRBV19 and TRBJ1-2; 10 bases fit TRBD1. The specimen was lung tumor tissue. The TCR originated in a middle-aged man with non-small cell lung cancer. Here the CDR3 DNA reads TGTGCCAGTAGTACTGGGACAGGGGTCGGCTACACCTTC. It is translated as CASSTGTGVGYTF.